This T cell receptor (beta chain) was recorded in a study of blood T cell repertoires in COVID-19. About the research overall: T cells, B-cell-depleted T cells, or PBMCs provided the cDNA or gDNA that served as material.

Libraries were prepared by immunoSEQ multiplex PCR; TCRdb keeps only in-frame clonotypes and omits some of them. Of approximately 400,000 clones listed, approximately 80% are singletons. With V trimmed by 4 bases and J by 1 base, 10 bases remained unmatched. In germline, CDR1 is SGDLS, CDR2 YYNGEE. The CDR3 spans 16 residues. The sequencing sample was made of peripheral blood. V gene TRBV9 combines with J gene TRBJ1-2; 7 positions match TRBD1. This TCR came from a human donor with acute or convalescent COVID-19. The donor label of this sample is uncertain. CDR3 coding DNA: TGTGCCAGCAGCCCCAAGGACAGGATCTATAACTATGGCTACACCTTC. This encodes CASSPKDRIYNYGYTF.